This T cell receptor beta chain came from a study of early T cells in non-severe SARS-CoV-2 infection (dated by TCRdb to the early 2020s). For the study in its entirety: Because TCR sequencing was done on bulk RNA from unsorted whole blood, the alpha and beta chains could not be paired.

Receptor libraries were prepared by 5' RACE. The run used a NextSeq 500. To correct for sequencing error and PCR bias, the TCR library protocol tagged individual cDNA molecules with unique molecular identifiers. TCR alpha and beta chains were both sequenced, and the abundances of alpha and beta sequences in each sample were closely correlated with each other. In the original analysis: Decombinator V4 was used to perform V gene, J gene and CDR3 annotation of TCR sequences. Expanded TCRs were defined as changing significantly between any two time points under a Poisson model with p below 0.0001. TCR abundances were normalised to the total number of TCRs sequenced per sample and were expressed as counts per million. MAIT TCRs were defined by TRAV1-2 paired with TRAJ12, TRAJ20 or TRAJ33, and iNKT TCRs by TRAV10 paired with TRAJ18. VDJdb, accessed 1 November 2021, was searched for CMV, EBV and SARS-CoV-2 annotated TCRs, with TCRs annotated for multiple antigens excluded. TCRdb trimmed the raw reads at Q25, called clones with MiXCR and kept productive beta chains. A single entry per CDR3 protein holds the most common genes and DNA from its merged rows. TCRdb, not the original authors, processed these V and J calls. The sample table holds 40,000 to 50,000 distinct CDR3 sequences, of which roughly 12% were seen once. Roughly 22% of the sample is in the top ten clones.

A case-control design nested within a healthcare worker cohort in London, UK, was used, with weekly nasopharyngeal swab PCR tests and blood sampling performed. Between 23 and 31 March 2020, the week of the UK lockdown, healthcare workers were enrolled and then followed up weekly for as long as 16 weeks. General conclusions and limits of the study: VDJdb matching was skewed toward anti-spike CD8 responses and likely underestimated virus-specific expansions, missing private and CD4 specificities.

This clonotype was detected only a few times. This receptor's antigen is unknown. No much larger clonotype is one base removed from it; base qualities were not supplied. V is clipped by 5 bases and J by 4 bases, and the sequence between their germline boundaries is 9 bases long. The germline V gene supplies CDR1 SGHTA and CDR2 FQGNSA. The CDR3 sequence holds 13 residues, the cysteine and phenylalanine included. Here the CDR3 DNA is all that survives: 39 bases in frame from base 1. The sequence derives from an adult who was a healthcare worker with PCR-confirmed SARS-CoV-2 infection or an uninfected control (not recorded which). The sequenced sample consisted of whole blood. Rearrangement joined TRBV7-2 to TRBJ1-5; the D segment cannot be called with confidence. The CDR3 reads CASSPGRNQPQHF. The nucleotide sequence reads TGTGCCAGCAGCCCGGGTCGAAATCAGCCCCAGCATTTT.